What follows is one TCR beta chain and its context. V was pared by 1 base and J by 3 bases, with 16 bases between. CDR1 is SGHDT and CDR2 is YYEEEE in the germline V gene. The CDR3 has 17 amino acids. The data are from a study of identifying expanded T cells in peripheral blood. Libraries were prepared by immunoSEQ multiplex PCR; TCRdb keeps only in-frame clonotypes and omits some of them. The sample gives over 80,000 clones, around 86% of which show up once; roughly 5.3% is in the top ten. Sequenced material: blood. The clonotype comes from a person aged 18 to 75 in good health. V usage is TRBV5-6 and J usage is TRBJ2-2; perhaps TRBD2 as D (6 bases). The CDR3 is CASSLMISGFDTGELFF. As DNA, the CDR3 is TGTGCCAGCAGCTTGATGATAAGCGGGTTCGACACCGGGGAGCTGTTTTTT.